A single sample is the source of the 18 T cell receptor beta chains below, sequenced in a study of shared clonotypes between healthy human individuals. Assay: immunoSEQ multiplex PCR; the TCRdb copy retains only in-frame clones and omits some. The table records 2,500,000 or so clones, 85% to 95% of them present only once. The sequencing sample was made of naive CD4+ T cells from PBMCs. Sample subset: CD45RA+ positively selected. These receptors were collected from a young man in good health. Some clones in this sample may be carry-over from other donors' samples.

The J gene is TRBJ2-1, the V gene TRBV18, with 8 bases that match TRBD1. In germline, CDR1 is KGHSH, CDR2 LQKENI. Germline trimming cut 2 bases from V and 6 bases from J; bases unmatched to any gene: 6. The CDR3 spans 15 residues. The chain's CDR3 is CASSPRQGAPNEQFF. The CDR3 bases are TGTGCCAGCTCACCAAGGCAGGGGGCGCCCAATGAGCAGTTCTTC.

This chain links TRBV4-1 with TRBJ2-7; D unclear. The CDR3 extends over 15 amino acids. The germline CDR1 and CDR2 sequences are MGHRA and YSYEKL. The V end lost 4 bases, the J end lost 3 bases, and 16 bases lay between the germline ends. CDR3 nucleotides: TGCGCCAGCAGCCGAACCCAGGTGGCCGACTACGAGCAGTACTTC. This translates into CASSRTQVADYEQYF.

In nucleotides, the CDR3 is TGTGCCAGCAGCTCCCCCGGTTCCTCGTTGTTGGAGACCCAGTACTTC. Amino acids: CASSSPGSSLLETQYF. V and J are TRBV28 and TRBJ2-5; D unclear. V lost 6 bases to trimming and J lost 5 bases, with 22 bases between them. CDR1 is MDHEN and CDR2 is SYDVKM in the germline V gene. This CDR3 is built from 16 residues.

This chain connects TRBV2 to TRBJ2-5; D might be TRBD1 or TRBD2, each matching 5 bases. The CDR3 runs 15 residues. The germline V gene has CDR1 SNHLY and CDR2 FYNNEI. V was pared by 2 bases and J by 2 bases, with 12 bases between. CDR3 sequence reads: CASSEWGTVQETQYF. CDR3 coding DNA: TGTGCCAGCAGTGAATGGGGGACCGTACAAGAGACCCAGTACTTC. The whole variable domain, remainder taken from reference TRBV2 and TRBJ2-5, is EPEVTQTPSHQVTQMGQEVILRCVPISNHLYFYWYRQILGQKVEFLVSFYNNEISEKSEIFDDQFSVERPDGSNFTLKIRSTKLEDSAMYFCASSEWGTVQETQYFGPGTRLLVL.

This clone has more than one count but fewer than ten. CDR3: CASSLAGVGTEAFF. The DNA of the CDR3 is TGTGCCAGCAGCTTGGCAGGGGTTGGTACTGAAGCTTTCTTT. The chain is built from TRBV5-4 and TRBJ1-1, with TRBD1 as a possible D gene (6 bases). Germline values: CDR1 SGHNT, CDR2 YYREEE (reference sequence). V was trimmed by 0 bases and J by 5 bases, leaving 11 bases between them. This CDR3 has 14 amino acids.

The V call is TRBV2, the J call TRBJ2-5, with TRBD2 matching 9 bases. Per the germline V gene, CDR1 is SNHLY and CDR2 is FYNNEI. With V trimmed by 5 bases and J by 6 bases, 7 bases remained unmatched. The CDR3 loop spans 14 amino acids. The CDR3 DNA sequence: TGTGCCAGCAGTCCCGGGACTAGCATCAAGACCCAGTACTTC. This encodes CASSPGTSIKTQYF.

This sequence joins TRBV14 and TRBJ1-6, with 9 bases lining up with TRBD1. V was pared by 4 bases and J by 7 bases, with 8 bases of the junction left unmatched. CDR1 is SGHDN and CDR2 is FVKESK in the germline V gene. The CDR3 loop spans 16 amino acids. In DNA, the CDR3 is TGTGCCAGCAGCCCTCGATCAGGGACAGGGAATTCACCCCTCCACTTT. Protein: CASSPRSGTGNSPLHF.

The V call is TRBV2, the J call TRBJ1-1, with a possible D match to TRBD1 (5 bases). The CDR3 totals 14 residues. V was cut by 11 bases and J by 1 base, with 17 bases left in between. Germline CDR1 reads SNHLY; CDR2 reads FYNNEI. For the CDR3, the DNA is TGTGCCCTCCAAATACTCGGGGGGAACACTGAAGCTTTCTTT. This encodes CALQILGGNTEAFF.

This clone has just one count. CDR3 sequence reads: CASSSTGQVNNEKLFF. The CDR3 nucleotides read TGTGCCAGCAGTTCAACCGGACAGGTCAATAATGAAAAACTGTTTTTT. This chain links TRBV6-5 with TRBJ1-4; 7 bases are a match to TRBD1. Germline trimming cut 4 bases from V and 4 bases from J; bases unmatched to any gene: 9. The CDR3 consists of 16 residues. Germline lookup yields CDR1 MNHEY and CDR2 SVGAGI.

The chain has TRBV2 and TRBJ2-1; maybe TRBD1 (5 bases). The CDR3 runs to 15 residues. V dropped 3 bases and J dropped 2 bases, with 11 bases sitting between them. CDR1 SNHLY and CDR2 FYNNEI come from the germline V gene. The CDR3 protein is CASSEFMGPYNEQFF. The CDR3 DNA reads TGTGCCAGCAGTGAGTTCATGGGGCCCTACAATGAGCAGTTCTTC.

The V and J genes are TRBV4-1 and TRBJ2-5; possible D gene TRBD2, 6 bases. The CDR3 sequence is 16 residues long. Trimming pared 5 bases from V and 7 bases from J, leaving 23 bases between. Germline V lookup: CDR1 MGHRA, CDR2 YSYEKL. The CDR3 DNA is TGCGCCAGCAGCTGGTTGGGGGAGGCGGTGGAGGGGACCCAGTACTTC. Protein: CASSWLGEAVEGTQYF.

The V and J genes are TRBV19 and TRBJ1-2; no clear D. V dropped 7 bases and J dropped 4 bases, with 16 bases sitting between them. Germline V gene data show CDR1 as LNHDA and CDR2 as SQIVND (reference sequence). The CDR3 covers 14 residues. The CDR3 sequence: CASNNGLLSYGYTF. The CDR3 DNA sequence: TGTGCCAGTAACAACGGCTTACTATCCTATGGCTACACCTTC.

This chain uses TRBV11-2 with TRBJ2-1; 12 nucleotides align to TRBD2. J lost 8 bases, V lost 3 bases, and 2 bases had no gene match. The germline V gene encodes CDR1 SGHAT and CDR2 FQNNGV. The length of the CDR3 is 14 residues. The DNA for the CDR3 is TGTGCCAGCAGCTTGACTAGCGGGAGCGATGAGCAGTTCTTC. Translation: CASSLTSGSDEQFF. The full variable domain, its missing parts supplied by reference TRBV11-2 and TRBJ2-1, is EAGVAQSPRYKIIEKRQSVAFWCNPISGHATLYWYQQILGQGPKLLIQFQNNGVVDDSQLPKDRFSAERLKGVDSTLKIQPAKLEDSAVYLCASSLTSGSDEQFFGPGTRLTVL.

The genes are TRBV5-1 and TRBJ2-5; TRBD2 matches at 7 bases. CDR1 is SGHRS and CDR2 is YFSETQ in the germline V gene. Trimming cost V 4 bases and J 5 bases; bases outside gene matches: 11. CDR3 size: 15 residues. CDR3 amino acids: CASSPFGAGQETQYF. CDR3 nucleotide sequence: TGCGCCAGCAGCCCCTTCGGAGCGGGGCAGGAGACCCAGTACTTC.

This sequence joins TRBV7-3 and TRBJ2-5; perhaps D is TRBD1 or TRBD2 (5 bases each). With 4 bases removed from V and 4 bases from J, the gap between germline ends came to 10 bases. The germline V gene encodes CDR1 SGHTA and CDR2 FQGTGA. The CDR3 extends over 13 amino acids. CDR3 sequence (DNA): TGTGCCAGCAGCTCAAGTGGGGGAGAGACCCAGTACTTC. Its translation: CASSSSGGETQYF.

V is TRBV6-5 and J is TRBJ2-4; 8 nucleotides match TRBD1. Germline values: CDR1 MNHEY, CDR2 SVGAGI. The junction had 3 bases not matched to a gene; V was cut back by 2 bases and J by 0 bases. The CDR3 contains 16 residues. The chain's CDR3 is CASSYGTGLAKNIQYF. The CDR3 coding sequence is TGTGCCAGCAGTTACGGGACAGGATTAGCCAAAAACATTCAGTACTTC.

This clone is a singleton in its sample. This chain links TRBV5-1 with TRBJ2-7; D might be TRBD2 (6 bases). The CDR3 extends over 15 amino acids. V shed 2 bases and J shed 3 bases, with 15 bases lying between them. Germline V lookup: CDR1 SGHRS, CDR2 YFSETQ. The CDR3 loop is CASSFAGMGGYEQYF. DNA for the CDR3: TGCGCCAGCAGCTTTGCGGGAATGGGTGGCTACGAGCAGTACTTC.

V usage is TRBV7-9 and J usage is TRBJ2-7, with D maybe TRBD1 (5 bases). This CDR3 has 12 residues. Trimming removed 5 bases at V and 3 bases at J, with 8 bases between. In germline, CDR1 is SEHNR, CDR2 FQNEAQ (reference sequence). In DNA form, the CDR3 reads TGTGCCAGCAGCCAAGACAGCTACGAGCAGTACTTC. It encodes CASSQDSYEQYF.